This TCR beta chain stems from a study of T cell responses to AZD1222 COVID-19 vaccine. V was trimmed by 5 bases and J by 0 bases, leaving 16 bases between them. Germline CDR1 MGHRA, CDR2 YSYEKL. The CDR3 totals 16 residues. Study findings and constraints: Without day 14 samples, only post-peak T cell repertoires were studied. An increase in Spike-specific TCR breadth and depth was observed after two AZD1222 doses. Regions 160-218 and 743-854 dominated among vaccine-associated CD4 TCRs spanning spike.

Sequencing used immunoSEQ multiplex PCR; TCRdb keeps in-frame clones, though not all of them. The sample lists about 94,000 clones; roughly 85% were seen once. A word on this clone: What it binds is unknown.

V is TRBV4-1 and J is TRBJ1-1; the D gene is possibly TRBD1 (6 bases). The receptor was derived from an adult who received the AZD1222 COVID-19 vaccine. Here the sequenced sample was peripheral blood, taken 28 days after the second AZD1222 dose. This chain's CDR3 is CASSYRDTMLNTEAFF. CDR3 DNA sequence: TGCGCCAGCAGCTACCGGGACACGATGTTGAACACTGAAGCTTTCTTT.